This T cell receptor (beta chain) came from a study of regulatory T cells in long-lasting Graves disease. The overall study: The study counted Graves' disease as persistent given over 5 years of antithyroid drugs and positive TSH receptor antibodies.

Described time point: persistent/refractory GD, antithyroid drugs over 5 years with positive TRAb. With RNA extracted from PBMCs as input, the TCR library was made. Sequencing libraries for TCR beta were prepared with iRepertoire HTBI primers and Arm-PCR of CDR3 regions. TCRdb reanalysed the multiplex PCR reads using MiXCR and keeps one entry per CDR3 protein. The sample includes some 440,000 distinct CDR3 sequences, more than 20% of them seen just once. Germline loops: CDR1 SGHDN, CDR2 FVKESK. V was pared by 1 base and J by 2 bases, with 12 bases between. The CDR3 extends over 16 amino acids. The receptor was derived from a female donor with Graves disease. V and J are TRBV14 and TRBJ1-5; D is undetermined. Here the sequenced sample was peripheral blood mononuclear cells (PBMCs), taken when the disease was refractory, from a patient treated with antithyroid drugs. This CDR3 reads CASSQGRVRGNQPQHF. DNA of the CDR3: TGTGCCAGCAGCCAAGGGAGGGTGCGGGGCAATCAGCCCCAGCATTTT. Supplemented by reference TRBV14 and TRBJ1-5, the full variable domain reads EAGVTQFPSHSVIEKGQTVTLRCDPISGHDNLYWYRRVMGKEIKFLLHFVKESKQDESGMPNNRFLAERTGGTYSTLKVQPAELEDSGVYFCASSQGRVRGNQPQHFGDGTRLSIL.